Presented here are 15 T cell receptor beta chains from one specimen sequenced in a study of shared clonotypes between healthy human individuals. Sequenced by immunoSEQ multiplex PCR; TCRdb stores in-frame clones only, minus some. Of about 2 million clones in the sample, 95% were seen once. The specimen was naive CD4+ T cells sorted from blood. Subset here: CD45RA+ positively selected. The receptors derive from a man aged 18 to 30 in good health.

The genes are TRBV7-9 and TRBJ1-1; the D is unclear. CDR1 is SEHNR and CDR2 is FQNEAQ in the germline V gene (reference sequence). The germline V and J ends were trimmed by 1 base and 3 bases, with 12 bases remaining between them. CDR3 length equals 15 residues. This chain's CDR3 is CASSLEVARDTEAFF. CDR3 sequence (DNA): TGTGCCAGCAGCTTAGAAGTAGCAAGGGACACTGAAGCTTTCTTT.

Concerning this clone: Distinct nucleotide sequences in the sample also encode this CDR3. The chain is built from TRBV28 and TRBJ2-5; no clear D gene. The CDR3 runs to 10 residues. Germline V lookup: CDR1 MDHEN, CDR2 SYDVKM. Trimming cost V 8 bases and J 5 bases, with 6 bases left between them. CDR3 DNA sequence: TGTGCCAGCGGTCTTGAGACCCAGTACTTC. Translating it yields CASGLETQYF.

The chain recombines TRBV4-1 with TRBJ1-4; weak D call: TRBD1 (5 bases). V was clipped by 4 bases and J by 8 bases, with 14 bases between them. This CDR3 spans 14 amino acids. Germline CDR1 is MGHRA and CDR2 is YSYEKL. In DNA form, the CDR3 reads TGCGCCAGCAGCCGACAAGGGGCTGGAGAAAAACTGTTTTTT. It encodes CASSRQGAGEKLFF.

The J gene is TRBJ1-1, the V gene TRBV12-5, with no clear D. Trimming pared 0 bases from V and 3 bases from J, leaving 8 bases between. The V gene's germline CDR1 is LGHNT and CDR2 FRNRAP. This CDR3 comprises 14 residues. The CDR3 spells CASGLVPQHTEAFF. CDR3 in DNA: TGTGCTAGTGGTTTGGTACCTCAACACACTGAAGCTTTCTTT.

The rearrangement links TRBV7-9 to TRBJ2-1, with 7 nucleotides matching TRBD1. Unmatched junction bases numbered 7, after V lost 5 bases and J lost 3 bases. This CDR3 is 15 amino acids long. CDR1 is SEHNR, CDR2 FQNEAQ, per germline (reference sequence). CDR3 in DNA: TGTGCCAGCAGCAATAGGGACAGTCTCTACAATGAGCAGTTCTTC. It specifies CASSNRDSLYNEQFF.

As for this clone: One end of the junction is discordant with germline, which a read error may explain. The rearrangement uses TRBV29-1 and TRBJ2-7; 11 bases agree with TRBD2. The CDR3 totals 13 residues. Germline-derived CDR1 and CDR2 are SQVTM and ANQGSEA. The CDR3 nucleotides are TGCATCGTTGAAACTAGCGGGAGTAACGAGCAGTACTTC. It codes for CIVETSGSNEQYF.

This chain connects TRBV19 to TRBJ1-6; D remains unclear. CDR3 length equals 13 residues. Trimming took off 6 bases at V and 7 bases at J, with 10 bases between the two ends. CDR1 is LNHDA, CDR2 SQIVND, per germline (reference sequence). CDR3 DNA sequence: TGTGCCAGTAGGGCGGAGACAAATTCACCCCTCCACTTT. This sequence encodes CASRAETNSPLHF.

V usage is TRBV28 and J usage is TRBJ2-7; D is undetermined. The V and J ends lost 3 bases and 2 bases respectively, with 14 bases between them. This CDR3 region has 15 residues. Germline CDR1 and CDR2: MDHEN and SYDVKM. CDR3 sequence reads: CASSFMRYPTYEQYF. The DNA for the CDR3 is TGTGCCAGCAGTTTCATGCGGTACCCGACCTACGAGCAGTACTTC.

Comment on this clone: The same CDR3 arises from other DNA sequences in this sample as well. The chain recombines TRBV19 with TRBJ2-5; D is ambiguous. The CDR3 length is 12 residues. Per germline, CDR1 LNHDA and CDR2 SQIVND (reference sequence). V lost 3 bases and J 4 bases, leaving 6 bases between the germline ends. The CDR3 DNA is TGTGCCAGTAGTATTGGAAGAGAGACCCAGTACTTC. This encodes CASSIGRETQYF.

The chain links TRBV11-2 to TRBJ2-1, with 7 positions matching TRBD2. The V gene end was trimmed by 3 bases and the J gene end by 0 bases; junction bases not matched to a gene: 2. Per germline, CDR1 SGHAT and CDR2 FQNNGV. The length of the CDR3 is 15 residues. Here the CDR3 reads CASSFGGSSYNEQFF. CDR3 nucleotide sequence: TGTGCCAGCAGCTTTGGCGGGAGCTCCTACAATGAGCAGTTCTTC.

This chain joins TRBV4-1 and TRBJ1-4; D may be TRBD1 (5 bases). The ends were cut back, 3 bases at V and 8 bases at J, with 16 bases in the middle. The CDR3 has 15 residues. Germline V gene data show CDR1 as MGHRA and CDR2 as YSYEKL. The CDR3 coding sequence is TGCGCCAGCAGCCAGGGGGACCAAAAAAGGGAAAAACTGTTTTTT. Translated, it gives CASSQGDQKREKLFF.

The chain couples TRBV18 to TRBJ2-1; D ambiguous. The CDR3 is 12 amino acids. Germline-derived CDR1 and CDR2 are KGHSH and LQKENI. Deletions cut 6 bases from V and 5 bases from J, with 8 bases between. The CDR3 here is CASSLFNNEQFF. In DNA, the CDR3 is TGTGCCAGCTCTCTGTTCAACAATGAGCAGTTCTTC.

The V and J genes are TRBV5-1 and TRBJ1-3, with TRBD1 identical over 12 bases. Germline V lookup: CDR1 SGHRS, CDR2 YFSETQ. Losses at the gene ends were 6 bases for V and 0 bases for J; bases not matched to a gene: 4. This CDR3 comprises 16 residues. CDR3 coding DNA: TGCGCCAGCAATGAGGGACAGGGGGCCTCTGGAAACACCATATATTTT. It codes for CASNEGQGASGNTIYF. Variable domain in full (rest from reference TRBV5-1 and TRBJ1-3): KAGVTQTPRYLIKTRGQQVTLSCSPISGHRSVSWYQQTPGQGLQFLFEYFSETQRNKGNFPGRFSGRQFSNSRSEMNVSTLELGDSALYLCASNEGQGASGNTIYFGEGSWLTVV.

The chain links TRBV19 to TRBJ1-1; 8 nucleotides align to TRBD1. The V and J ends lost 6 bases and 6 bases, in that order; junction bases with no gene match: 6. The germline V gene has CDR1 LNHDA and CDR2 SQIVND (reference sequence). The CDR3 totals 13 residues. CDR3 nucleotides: TGTGCCAGTAGCGGACAGGGAGGCCCTGAAGCTTTCTTT. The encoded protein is CASSGQGGPEAFF.

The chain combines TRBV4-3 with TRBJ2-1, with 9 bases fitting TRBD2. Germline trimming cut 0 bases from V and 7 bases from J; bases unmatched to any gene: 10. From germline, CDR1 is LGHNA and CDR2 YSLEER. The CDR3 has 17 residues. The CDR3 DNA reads TGCGCCAGCAGCCAAGATGTCGGCCTAGCGGGACCTAATGAGCAGTTCTTC. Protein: CASSQDVGLAGPNEQFF.